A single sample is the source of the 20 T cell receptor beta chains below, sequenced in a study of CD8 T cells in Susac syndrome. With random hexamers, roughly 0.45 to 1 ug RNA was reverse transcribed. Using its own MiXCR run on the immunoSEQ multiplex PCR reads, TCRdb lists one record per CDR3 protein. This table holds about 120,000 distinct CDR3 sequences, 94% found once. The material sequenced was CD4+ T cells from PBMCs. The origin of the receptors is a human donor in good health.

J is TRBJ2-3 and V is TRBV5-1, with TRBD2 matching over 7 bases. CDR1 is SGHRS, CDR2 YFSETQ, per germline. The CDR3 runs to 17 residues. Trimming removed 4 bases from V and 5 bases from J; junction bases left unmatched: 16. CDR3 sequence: CASSGGGAGEGVDTQYF. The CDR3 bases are TGCGCCAGCAGCGGCGGTGGTGCGGGAGAAGGGGTAGATACGCAGTATTTT.

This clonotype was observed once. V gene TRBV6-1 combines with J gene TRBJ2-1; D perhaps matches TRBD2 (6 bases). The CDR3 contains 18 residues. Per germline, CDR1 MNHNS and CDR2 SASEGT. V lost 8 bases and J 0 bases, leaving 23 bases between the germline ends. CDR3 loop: CASRRDSKSSSSYNEQFF. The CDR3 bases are TGTGCCAGCCGAAGGGACTCAAAATCCTCAAGCTCCTACAATGAGCAGTTCTTC.

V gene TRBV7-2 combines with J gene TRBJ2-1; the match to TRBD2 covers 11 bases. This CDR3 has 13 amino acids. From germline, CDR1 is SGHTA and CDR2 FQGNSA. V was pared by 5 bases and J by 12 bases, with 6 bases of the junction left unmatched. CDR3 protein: CASSLGTSGLQFF. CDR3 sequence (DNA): TGTGCCAGCAGCCTGGGGACTAGCGGACTGCAGTTCTTC.

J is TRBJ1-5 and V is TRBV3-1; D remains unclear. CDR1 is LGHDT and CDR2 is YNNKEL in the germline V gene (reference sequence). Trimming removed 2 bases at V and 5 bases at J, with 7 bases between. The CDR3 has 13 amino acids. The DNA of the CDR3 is TGTGCCAGCAGCCAAATGAGGGATCAGCCCCAGCATTTT. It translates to CASSQMRDQPQHF.

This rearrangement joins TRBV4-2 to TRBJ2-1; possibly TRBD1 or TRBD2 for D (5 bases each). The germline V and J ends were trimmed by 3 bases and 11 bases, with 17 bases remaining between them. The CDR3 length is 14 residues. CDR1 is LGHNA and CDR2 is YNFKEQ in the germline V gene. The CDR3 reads CASSQGTAGLKQFF. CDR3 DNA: TGTGCCAGCAGCCAGGGGACGGCCGGTTTAAAGCAGTTCTTC.

The CDR3 region is CAWSVTTVTGELFF. The CDR3, as DNA: TGTGCCTGGAGTGTAACGACAGTCACCGGGGAGCTGTTTTTT. The gene calls are TRBV30 and TRBJ2-2; D might be TRBD1 (5 bases). V was cut by 0 bases and J by 4 bases, with 9 bases left in between. This CDR3 contains 14 residues. Germline assignment: CDR1 GTSNPN and CDR2 SVGIG (reference sequence).

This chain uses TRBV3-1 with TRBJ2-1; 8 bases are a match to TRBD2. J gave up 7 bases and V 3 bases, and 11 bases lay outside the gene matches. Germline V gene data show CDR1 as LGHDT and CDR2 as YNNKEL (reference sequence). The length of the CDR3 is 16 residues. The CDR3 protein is CASSQRDGRASNEQFF. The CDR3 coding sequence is TGTGCCAGCAGCCAGAGGGACGGGAGGGCCTCAAATGAGCAGTTCTTC.

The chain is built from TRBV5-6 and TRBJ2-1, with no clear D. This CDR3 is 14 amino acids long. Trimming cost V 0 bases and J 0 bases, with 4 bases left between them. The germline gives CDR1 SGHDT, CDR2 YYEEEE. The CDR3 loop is CASSLALSYNEQFF. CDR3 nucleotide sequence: TGTGCCAGCAGCTTGGCCCTCTCCTACAATGAGCAGTTCTTC.

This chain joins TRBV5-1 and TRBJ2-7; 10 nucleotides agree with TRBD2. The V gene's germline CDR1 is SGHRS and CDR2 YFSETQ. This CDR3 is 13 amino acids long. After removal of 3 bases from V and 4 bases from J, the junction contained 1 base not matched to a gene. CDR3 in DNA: TGCGCCAGCAGCTCGACTAGCGGGTACGAGCAGTACTTC. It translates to CASSSTSGYEQYF.

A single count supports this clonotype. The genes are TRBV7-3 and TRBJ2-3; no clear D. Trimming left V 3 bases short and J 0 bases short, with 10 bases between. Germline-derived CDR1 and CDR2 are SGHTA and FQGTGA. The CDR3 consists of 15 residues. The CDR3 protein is CASSLAWSSTDTQYF. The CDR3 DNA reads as TGTGCCAGCAGCTTGGCATGGTCTAGCACAGATACGCAGTATTTT. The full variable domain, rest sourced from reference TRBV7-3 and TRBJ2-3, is GAGVSQTPSNKVTEKGKYVELRCDPISGHTALYWYRQSLGQGPEFLIYFQGTGAADDSGLPNDRFFAVRPEGSVSTLKIQRTERGDSAVYLCASSLAWSSTDTQYFGPGTRLTVL.

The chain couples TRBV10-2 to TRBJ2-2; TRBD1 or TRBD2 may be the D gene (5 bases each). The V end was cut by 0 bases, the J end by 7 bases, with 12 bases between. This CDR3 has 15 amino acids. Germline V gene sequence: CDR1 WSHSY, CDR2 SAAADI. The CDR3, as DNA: TGCGCCAGCAGTGAGTCGACGGGGCGTGGCGGGGAGCTGTTTTTT. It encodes CASSESTGRGGELFF.

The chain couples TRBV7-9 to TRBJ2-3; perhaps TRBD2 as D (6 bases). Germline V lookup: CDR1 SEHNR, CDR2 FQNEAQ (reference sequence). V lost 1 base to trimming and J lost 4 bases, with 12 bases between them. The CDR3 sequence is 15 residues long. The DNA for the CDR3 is TGTGCCAGCAGCTTAGGACTAGGGGACGCAGATACGCAGTATTTT. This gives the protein CASSLGLGDADTQYF. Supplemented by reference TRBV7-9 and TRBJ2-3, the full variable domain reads DTGVSQNPRHKITKRGQNVTFRCDPISEHNRLYWYRQTLGQGPEFLTYFQNEAQLEKSRLLSDRFSAERPKGSFSTLEIQRTEQGDSAMYLCASSLGLGDADTQYFGPGTRLTVL.

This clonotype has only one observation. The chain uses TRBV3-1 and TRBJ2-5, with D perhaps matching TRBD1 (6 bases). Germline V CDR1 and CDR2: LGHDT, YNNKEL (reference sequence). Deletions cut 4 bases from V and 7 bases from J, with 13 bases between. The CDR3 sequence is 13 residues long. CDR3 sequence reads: CASSPPDRWTQYF. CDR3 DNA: TGTGCCAGCAGCCCCCCGGACAGATGGACCCAGTACTTC.

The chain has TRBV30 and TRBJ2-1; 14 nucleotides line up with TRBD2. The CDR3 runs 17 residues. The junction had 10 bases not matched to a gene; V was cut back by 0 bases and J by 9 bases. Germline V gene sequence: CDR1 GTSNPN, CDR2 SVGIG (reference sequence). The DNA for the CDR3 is TGTGCCTGGAGTGTCCAGCGGACTAGCGGGAGGAGCGCTGAGCAGTTCTTC. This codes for CAWSVQRTSGRSAEQFF.

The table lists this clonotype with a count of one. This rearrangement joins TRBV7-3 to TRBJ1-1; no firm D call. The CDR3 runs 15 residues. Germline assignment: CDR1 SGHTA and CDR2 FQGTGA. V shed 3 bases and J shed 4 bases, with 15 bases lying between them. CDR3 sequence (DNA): TGTGCCAGCAGCTTCGACTCTTCGATCAGCACTGAAGCTTTCTTT. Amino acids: CASSFDSSISTEAFF.

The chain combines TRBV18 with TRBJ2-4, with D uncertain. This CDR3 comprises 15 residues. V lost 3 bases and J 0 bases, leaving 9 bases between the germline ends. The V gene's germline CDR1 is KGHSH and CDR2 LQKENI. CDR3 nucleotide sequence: TGTGCCAGCTCACCGGAAGGCCTAGCCAAAAACATTCAGTACTTC. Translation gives CASSPEGLAKNIQYF.

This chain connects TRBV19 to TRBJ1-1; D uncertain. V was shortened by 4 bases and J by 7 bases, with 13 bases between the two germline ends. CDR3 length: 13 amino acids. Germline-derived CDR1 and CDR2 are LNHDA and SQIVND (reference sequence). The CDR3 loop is CASSNIPNFEAFF. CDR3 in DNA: TGTGCCAGTAGTAACATACCGAACTTTGAAGCTTTCTTT.

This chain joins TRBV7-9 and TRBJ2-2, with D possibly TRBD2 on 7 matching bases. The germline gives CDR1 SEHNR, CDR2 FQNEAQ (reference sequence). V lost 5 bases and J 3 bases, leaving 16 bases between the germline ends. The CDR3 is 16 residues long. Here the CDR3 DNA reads TGTGCCAGCAGCCATGCTACAGGGAGGGACACCGGGGAGCTGTTTTTT. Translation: CASSHATGRDTGELFF. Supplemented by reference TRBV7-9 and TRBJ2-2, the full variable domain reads DTGVSQNPRHKITKRGQNVTFRCDPISEHNRLYWYRQTLGQGPEFLTYFQNEAQLEKSRLLSDRFSAERPKGSFSTLEIQRTEQGDSAMYLCASSHATGRDTGELFFGEGSRLTVL.

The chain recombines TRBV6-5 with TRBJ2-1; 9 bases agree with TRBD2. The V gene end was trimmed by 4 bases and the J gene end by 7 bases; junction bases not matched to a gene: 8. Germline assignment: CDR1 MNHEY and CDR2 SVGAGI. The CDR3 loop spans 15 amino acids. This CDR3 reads CASSSPGLAQNEQFF. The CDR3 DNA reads TGTGCCAGCAGTTCACCGGGACTAGCCCAAAATGAGCAGTTCTTC.

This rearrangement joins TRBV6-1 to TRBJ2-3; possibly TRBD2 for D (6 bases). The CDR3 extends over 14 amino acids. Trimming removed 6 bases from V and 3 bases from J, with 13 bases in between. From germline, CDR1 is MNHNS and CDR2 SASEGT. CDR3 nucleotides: TGTGCCAGCAGCTCGGGGGAGGCGACAGATACGCAGTATTTT. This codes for CASSSGEATDTQYF.